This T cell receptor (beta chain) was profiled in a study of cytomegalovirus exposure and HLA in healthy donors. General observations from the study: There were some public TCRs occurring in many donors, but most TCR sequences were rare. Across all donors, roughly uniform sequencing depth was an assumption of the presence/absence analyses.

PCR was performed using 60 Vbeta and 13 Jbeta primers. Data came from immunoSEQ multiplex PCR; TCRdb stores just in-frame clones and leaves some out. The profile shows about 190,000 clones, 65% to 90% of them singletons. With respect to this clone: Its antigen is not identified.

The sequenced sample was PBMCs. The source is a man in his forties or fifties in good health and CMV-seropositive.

The DNA of the CDR3 is TGTGCCAGCAGTTTTACAGGGGGCGAAGAGACCCAGTACTTC. Translated, it gives CASSFTGGEETQYF. The chain couples TRBV28 to TRBJ2-5, with TRBD1 identical over 9 bases. The CDR3 is 14 amino acids. Trimming took 3 bases from V and 3 from J; bases not matched to a gene: 2. Germline lookup yields CDR1 MDHEN and CDR2 SYDVKM. The full variable domain, its missing parts supplied by reference TRBV28 and TRBJ2-5, is DVKVTQSSRYLVKRTGEKVFLECVQDMDHENMFWYRQDPGLGLRLIYFSYDVKMKEKGDIPEGYSVSREKKERFSLILESASTNQTSMYLCASSFTGGEETQYFGPGTRLLVL.